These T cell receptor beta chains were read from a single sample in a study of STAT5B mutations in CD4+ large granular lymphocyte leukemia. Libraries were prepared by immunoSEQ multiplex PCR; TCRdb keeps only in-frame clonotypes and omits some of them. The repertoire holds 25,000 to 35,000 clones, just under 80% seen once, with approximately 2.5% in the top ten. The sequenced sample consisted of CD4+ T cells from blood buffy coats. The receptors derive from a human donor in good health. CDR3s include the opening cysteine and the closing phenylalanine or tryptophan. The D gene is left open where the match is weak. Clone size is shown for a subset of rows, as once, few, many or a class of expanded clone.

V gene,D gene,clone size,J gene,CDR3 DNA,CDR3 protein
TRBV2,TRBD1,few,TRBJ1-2,TGTGCCAGCAGTGAACACCGGGACAGGGTTGATGGCTACACCTTC,CASSEHRDRVDGYTF
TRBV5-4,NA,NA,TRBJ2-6,TGTGCCAGCAGCTTGGCCGGTGATGGGGCCAACGTCCTGACTTTC,CASSLAGDGANVLTF
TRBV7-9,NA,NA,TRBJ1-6,TGTGCCAGCAGCTTAGCCACGGTGGGCAAATACGATTCACCCCTCCACTTT,CASSLATVGKYDSPLHF
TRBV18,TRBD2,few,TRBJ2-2,TGTGCCAGCTCACCGAGGCGGGGGGGCGACACCGGGGAGCTGTTTTTT,CASSPRRGGDTGELFF
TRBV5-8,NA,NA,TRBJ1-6,TGTGCCAGCAGCCTGCGGGGGGGTTTCTATAATTCACCCCTCCACTTT,CASSLRGGFYNSPLHF
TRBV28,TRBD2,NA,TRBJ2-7,TGTGCCAGCCGAGGACTAGCGGGGGGGGGCGAGCAGTACTTC,CASRGLAGGGEQYF
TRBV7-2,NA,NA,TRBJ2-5,TGTGCCAGCAGCCTCCCCACAGGACAAGAGACCCAGTACTTC,CASSLPTGQETQYF
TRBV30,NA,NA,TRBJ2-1,TGTGCCTGGAGTCCCTACGCACGCAGTGAGCAGTTCTTC,CAWSPYARSEQFF
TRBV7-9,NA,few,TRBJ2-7,TGTGCCAGCAGCCACGCGACCGGCGTCCACGAGCAGTACTTC,CASSHATGVHEQYF
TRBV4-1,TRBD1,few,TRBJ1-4,TGCGCCAGCAGCCAAGCCTTGACAGGGGCGGAGGAAAAACTGTTTTTT,CASSQALTGAEEKLFF
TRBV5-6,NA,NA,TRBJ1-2,TGTGCCAGCAGCCACGACAATACCAACTATGGCTACACCTTC,CASSHDNTNYGYTF
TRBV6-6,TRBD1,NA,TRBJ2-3,TGTGCCACCTACGGACAGGACCTCACAGATACGCAGTATTTT,CATYGQDLTDTQYF
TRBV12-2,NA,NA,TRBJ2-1,TGTGCAAGTCGCTTTGATGTGGGTAGCGGGTATACCTACAATGAGCAGTTCTTC,CASRFDVGSGYTYNEQFF
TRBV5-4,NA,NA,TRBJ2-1,TGTGCCAGCAGCTTGGACTCCCCGAAGCAGTTCTTC,CASSLDSPKQFF
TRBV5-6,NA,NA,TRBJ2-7,TGTGCCAGCAGCTTGGCCCCCTCGGGGGGCCCCTCCTACGAGCAGTACTTC,CASSLAPSGGPSYEQYF
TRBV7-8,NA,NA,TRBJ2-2,TGTGCCAGCAGCTTATCCGGGACTGGGAACACCGGGGAGCTGTTTTTT,CASSLSGTGNTGELFF
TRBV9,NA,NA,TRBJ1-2,TGTGCCAGCAGCGCCGGCTATGGCTACACCTTC,CASSAGYGYTF
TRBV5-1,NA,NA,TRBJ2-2,TGCGCCAGCAGCTTACTACAGAGGGGGGATGGCGGGGAGCTGTTTTTT,CASSLLQRGDGGELFF
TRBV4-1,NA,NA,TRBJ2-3,TGCGCCAGCAGCCAAGATCACCCAGGCTCAGATACGCAGTATTTT,CASSQDHPGSDTQYF
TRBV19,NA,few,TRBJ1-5,TGTGCCAGTAGACAAGGGTTGCCCAATCAGCCCCAGCATTTT,CASRQGLPNQPQHF
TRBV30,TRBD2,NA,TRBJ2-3,TGTGCCTGGAGTAGGACTAGCGGGAGTTATACGCAGTATTTT,CAWSRTSGSYTQYF
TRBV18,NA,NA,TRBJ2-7,TGTGCCAGCTCACTCGCCGACGAGCAGTACTTC,CASSLADEQYF
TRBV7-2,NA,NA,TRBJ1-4,TGTGCCAGCAGCTTAGGGTCTTCTACTAATGAAAAACTGTTTTTT,CASSLGSSTNEKLFF
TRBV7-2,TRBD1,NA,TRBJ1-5,TGTGCCAGCAGCACGGGACAGGGGAGGAATCAGCCCCAGCATTTT,CASSTGQGRNQPQHF
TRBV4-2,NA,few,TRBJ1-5,TGTGCCAGCAGCGCCGGGGATCAGCCCCAGCATTTT,CASSAGDQPQHF
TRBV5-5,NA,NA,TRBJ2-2,TGTGCCAGCAGCTCCCCCCTTTCGCCCAACACCGGGGAGCTGTTTTTT,CASSSPLSPNTGELFF
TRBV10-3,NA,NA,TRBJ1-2,TGTGCCATCAGTGCCCCGGGCGGCGCTAGCTATGGCTACACCTTC,CAISAPGGASYGYTF
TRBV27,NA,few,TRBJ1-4,TGTGCCAGCGGCTACATGGGGCGCGGAGGTGAAAAACTGTTTTTT,CASGYMGRGGEKLFF
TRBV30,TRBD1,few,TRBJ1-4,TGTGCCTGGAGTCCCAAAGAACAGGGGGGTGAAAAACTGTTTTTT,CAWSPKEQGGEKLFF
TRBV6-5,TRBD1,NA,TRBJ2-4,TGTGCCAGCAGTTACTCGGGACAGCTAAAAAACATTCAGTACTTC,CASSYSGQLKNIQYF
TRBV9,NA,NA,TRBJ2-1,TGTGCCAGCAGCGTGAGCCTCGCAAGTAACAATGAGCAGTTCTTC,CASSVSLASNNEQFF
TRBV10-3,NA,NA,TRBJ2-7,TGTGCCATCAGCTCACCCCAACAGGGTACCTACGAGCAGTACTTC,CAISSPQQGTYEQYF
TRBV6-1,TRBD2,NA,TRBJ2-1,TGTGCCAGCAGTGGTCTAGGACTAGCGGGGCACAATGAGCAGTTCTTC,CASSGLGLAGHNEQFF
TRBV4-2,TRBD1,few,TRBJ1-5,TGTGCCAGCAGCCAAGGGGACAGGGGGTATCAGCCCCAGCATTTT,CASSQGDRGYQPQHF
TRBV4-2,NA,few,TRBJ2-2,TGTGCCAGCAGCCAAGGCGAAGCGGTGAACACCGGGGAGCTGTTTTTT,CASSQGEAVNTGELFF
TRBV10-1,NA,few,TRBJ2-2,TGCGCCAGCAGAGAAAACACCGGGGAGCTGTTTTTT,CASRENTGELFF
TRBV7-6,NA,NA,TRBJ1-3,TGTGCCAGCAGCCAAGGCAGGACCCATGGAAACACCATATATTTT,CASSQGRTHGNTIYF
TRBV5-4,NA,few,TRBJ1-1,TGTGCCAGCAGCTTTAGGGACGGTTTGAACACTGAAGCTTTCTTT,CASSFRDGLNTEAFF
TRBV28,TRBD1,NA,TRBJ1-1,TGTGCCAGCAGTCCCGGGACAGGGTTCACTGAAGCTTTCTTT,CASSPGTGFTEAFF
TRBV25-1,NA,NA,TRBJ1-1,TGTGCCAGCAGGGGGGGCGTGATTACTGAAGCTTTCTTT,CASRGGVITEAFF
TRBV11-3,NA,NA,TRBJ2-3,TGTGCCAGCAGCTCCGGACTTTCCCACACAGATACGCAGTATTTT,CASSSGLSHTDTQYF
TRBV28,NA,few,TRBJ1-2,TGTGCCATCCAAACCGGGGGAGACTATGGCTACACCTTC,CAIQTGGDYGYTF
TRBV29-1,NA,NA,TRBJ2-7,TGCAGCGTCTTAGGGGGATCCTACGAGCAGTACTTC,CSVLGGSYEQYF
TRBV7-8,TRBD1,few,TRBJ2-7,TGTGCCAGCATTCCAGGACAGGGGTACGGCGAGCAGTACTTC,CASIPGQGYGEQYF
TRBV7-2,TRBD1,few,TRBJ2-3,TGTGCCAGCAGCTTCGACAGGGGCGGCACAGATACGCAGTATTTT,CASSFDRGGTDTQYF
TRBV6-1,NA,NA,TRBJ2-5,TGTGCCAGCAGCCGAAGTGGGGAGACCCAGTACTTC,CASSRSGETQYF
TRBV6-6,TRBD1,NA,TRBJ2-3,TGTGCCAGCAGTCTCTGGGACAGCCAGACTCGGCAGTATTTT,CASSLWDSQTRQYF
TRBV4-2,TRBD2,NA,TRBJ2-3,TGTGCCAGCAGCCTGCGGACTAGCGGGGGGGATACGCAGTATTTT,CASSLRTSGGDTQYF